A selection of T cell receptor beta chains follows, all from one sample in a study of blood T cell repertoires in COVID-19. This table comes from immunoSEQ multiplex PCR, and its TCRdb copy is limited to in-frame clones, with some not included. The sample records 87,000 or so clones, around 86% being singletons. Sequenced input: peripheral blood. The receptors stem from a woman of 80 years or more with active or convalescent COVID-19. Each CDR3 is given with its conserved first and last residue. The D gene is left open where the match is weak. A row's size may be missing; if present it is once, few, many or a size class.

d_call	v_call	j_call	clone_size	cdr3_nt	cdr3_aa
.	TRBV7-8	TRBJ2-5	.	TGTGCCAGCAGCTTAAACGGCGGAGAAGAGACCCAGTACTTC	CASSLNGGEETQYF
.	TRBV18	TRBJ2-1	once	TGTGCCAGCTCACCACTCACCACAGGTAATGAGCAGTTCTTC	CASSPLTTGNEQFF
TRBD1	TRBV4-3	TRBJ2-1	once	TGCGCCAGCAGCCAAGATCCGGCAGGGGGCCTTGAGCAGTTCTTC	CASSQDPAGGLEQFF
TRBD2	TRBV13	TRBJ2-3	.	TGTGCCAGCAGCTTACGTCTAGCGGGATTCACAGATACGCAGTATTTT	CASSLRLAGFTDTQYF
.	TRBV7-2	TRBJ1-1	few	TGTGCCAGCAGCTTGAAGGGGTACGGGTACACTGAAGCTTTCTTT	CASSLKGYGYTEAFF
TRBD2	TRBV13	TRBJ2-3	.	TGTGCCAGCAGCTTAGGTGGTAGCGGGGGGGCCGTACATACGCAGTATTTT	CASSLGGSGGAVHTQYF
.	TRBV6-2/TRBV6-3	TRBJ2-2	.	TGTGCCAGCAGCCGTCGTAGTAGCGAGAACACCGGGGAGCTGTTTTTT	CASSRRSSENTGELFF
.	TRBV5-1	TRBJ2-3	.	TGCGCCAGCAGCTTTGGAGGGACAGCCTACACAGATACGCAGTATTTT	CASSFGGTAYTDTQYF
TRBD2	TRBV5-1	TRBJ2-7	few	TGCGCCAGCAGCTTGTCTACTAGCGGGGGAGGAGAGCAGTACTTC	CASSLSTSGGGEQYF
TRBD1	TRBV6-5	TRBJ2-1	few	TGTGCCAGCAGACTACGGGACAGGGACTACAATGAGCAGTTCTTC	CASRLRDRDYNEQFF
TRBD1	TRBV9	TRBJ1-3	.	TGTGCCAGCAGCGTTGGGGGACAGTTCTACTCTGGAAACACCATATATTTT	CASSVGGQFYSGNTIYF
TRBD1	TRBV29-1	TRBJ1-2	.	TGCAGCGTGTCGGACAGGGATATGCAGGGGAAGGGCTACACCTTC	CSVSDRDMQGKGYTF
TRBD1	TRBV7-2	TRBJ1-1	.	TGTGCCAGCAGCTTAGCTGGACAGGGAGGGACTGAAGCTTTCTTT	CASSLAGQGGTEAFF
TRBD1	TRBV3-1/TRBV3-2	TRBJ1-3	.	TGTGCCAGCAGCCAAGATTTGGCAGGGGGCCTCTCTGGAAACACCATATATTTT	CASSQDLAGGLSGNTIYF
TRBD1	TRBV5-4	TRBJ1-6	few	TGTGCCAGCAGCCCCGGACAGGGGGCCAACAATTCACCCCTCCACTTT	CASSPGQGANNSPLHF
TRBD2	TRBV10-3	TRBJ2-3	.	TGTGCCATCAGTGAGGGGGCTAGCGGAGATACGCAGTATTTT	CAISEGASGDTQYF
.	TRBV30	TRBJ1-3	.	TGTGCCTGGAGTGTAAAAGGGAGGAACACCATATATTTT	CAWSVKGRNTIYF
TRBD2	TRBV3-1/TRBV3-2	TRBJ2-1	.	TGTGCCAGCAGCCACGACTTCGGACTAGCGGGAGACGTTGAGCAGTTCTTC	CASSHDFGLAGDVEQFF